This T cell receptor (beta chain) was observed in a study of response to subunit inactivated influenza vaccine. TCRdb called the RT-PCR reads again in MiXCR, with one record for every CDR3 protein. Among 150,000 to 200,000 distinct CDR3 sequences listed, roughly 12% were seen once. The data were also submitted as part of a second study, on T cells expressing NK-cell markers. That work contributes: It was by 5'RACE template switching with UMIs that TCR beta cDNA was made.

The sample consisted of CD8+ T cells sorted from PBMCs, taken 11 to 12 days after vaccination. The sequence came from a man aged 50-59 years who received an inactivated influenza vaccine.

CDR3 sequence: CASSDRTSGGVYNEQFF. The CDR3, as DNA: TGTGCCAGCAGTGACCGGACTAGCGGGGGGGTGTACAATGAGCAGTTCTTC. V gene TRBV27 combines with J gene TRBJ2-1; 15 nucleotides line up with TRBD2. This CDR3 has 17 amino acids. Per germline, CDR1 MNHEY and CDR2 SMNVEV (reference sequence). The V and J ends lost 5 bases and 4 bases, in that order; junction bases with no gene match: 6.